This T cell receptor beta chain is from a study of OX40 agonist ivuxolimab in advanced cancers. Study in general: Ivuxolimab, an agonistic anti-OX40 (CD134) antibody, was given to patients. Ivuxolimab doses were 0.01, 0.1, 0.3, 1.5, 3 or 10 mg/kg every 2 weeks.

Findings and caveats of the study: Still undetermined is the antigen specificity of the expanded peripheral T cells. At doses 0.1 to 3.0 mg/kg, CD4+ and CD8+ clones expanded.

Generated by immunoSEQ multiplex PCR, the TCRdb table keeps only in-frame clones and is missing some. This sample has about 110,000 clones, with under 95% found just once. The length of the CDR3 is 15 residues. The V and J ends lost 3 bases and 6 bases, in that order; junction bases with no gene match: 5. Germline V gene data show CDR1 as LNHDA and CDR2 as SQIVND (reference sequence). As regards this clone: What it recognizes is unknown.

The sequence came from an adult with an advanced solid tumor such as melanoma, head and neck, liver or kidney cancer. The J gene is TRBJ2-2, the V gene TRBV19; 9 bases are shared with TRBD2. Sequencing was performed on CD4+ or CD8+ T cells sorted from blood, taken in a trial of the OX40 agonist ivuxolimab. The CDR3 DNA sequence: TGTGCCAGTAGTATCGGCGGGAGGGTTGCCGGGGAGCTGTTTTTT. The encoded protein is CASSIGGRVAGELFF.